The clone carrying this T cell receptor beta chain came up many times. Its antigen is not known. This sample is drawn from a study of Graves' ophthalmopathy and Graves' hyperthyroidism. As for the study in general: Stable hyperthyroidism meant no ophthalmopathy within 18 months of follow-up. Study results and caveats: Discriminating ophthalmopathy from stable hyperthyroidism, a 13-signature model attained a sensitivity of under 90% and a specificity of about 81%.

Certain patients were not enrolled. These were patients with other autoimmune diseases, uncontrolled infections, pregnancy or lactation. Clinical symptoms, serum thyroxine, TRAb, thyroid ultrasound and orbital computed tomography determined diagnosis. Amplification from RNA transcripts yielded the TCR beta CDR3 regions. The first-round RT-PCR employed HTBI primers together with the Qiagen OneStep RT-PCR kit. A multiplex PCR was then performed as the second round. TCRdb fed the multiplex PCR reads into MiXCR, producing one record per CDR3 protein. This sample has more than 1,000,000 distinct CDR3 sequences, with roughly two fifths found just once. The CDR3 loop spans 16 amino acids. The germline gives CDR1 ENHRY, CDR2 SYGVKD. V lost 2 bases and J lost 6, with 19 bases in between.

The receptor was isolated from an adult man with Graves' hyperthyroidism. Material for sequencing was peripheral blood or thyroid tissue (not recorded which). The rearrangement uses TRBV10-3 and TRBJ1-2; possibly TRBD1 for D (6 bases). The CDR3 nucleotides are TGTGCCATCAGTGAGACGAACAGGGAACCTTCGGATGGCTACACCTTC. This sequence encodes CAISETNREPSDGYTF.